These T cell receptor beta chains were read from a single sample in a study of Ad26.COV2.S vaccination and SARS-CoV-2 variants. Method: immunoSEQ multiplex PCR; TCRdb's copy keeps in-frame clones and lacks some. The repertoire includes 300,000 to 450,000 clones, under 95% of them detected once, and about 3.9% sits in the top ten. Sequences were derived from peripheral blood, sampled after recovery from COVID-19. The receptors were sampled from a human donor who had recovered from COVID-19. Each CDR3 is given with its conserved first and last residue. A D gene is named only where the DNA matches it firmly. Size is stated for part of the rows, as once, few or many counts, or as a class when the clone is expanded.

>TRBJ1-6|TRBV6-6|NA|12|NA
TGTGCCAGCAGTTACCATGAATCACCCCTCCACTTT
CASSYHESPLHF
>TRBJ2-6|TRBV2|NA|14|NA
TGTGCCAGCAGCGGTGTATCTGGGGCCAACGTCCTGACTTTC
CASSGVSGANVLTF
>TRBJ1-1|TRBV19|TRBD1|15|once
TGTGCCAGTAGTTTCCACAGGGGGCTTACCGCTGAAGCTTTCTTT
CASSFHRGLTAEAFF
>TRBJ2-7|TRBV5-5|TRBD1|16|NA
TGTGCCAGCAGCTTGGACCCGGGACAGGGCTCCTACGAGCAGTACTTC
CASSLDPGQGSYEQYF
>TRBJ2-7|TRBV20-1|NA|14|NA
TGCAGTGCTAGTAGGCAGGGAAACTCCTACGAGCAGTACTTC
CSASRQGNSYEQYF
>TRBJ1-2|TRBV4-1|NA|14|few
TGCGCCAGCAGCCAAGCCTCCGGGTTCGGTGGCTACACCTTC
CASSQASGFGGYTF
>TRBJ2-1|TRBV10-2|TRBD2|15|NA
TGCGCCAGCAGGGGGACTAGCGGGGGGGCGAATGAGCAGTTCTTC
CASRGTSGGANEQFF
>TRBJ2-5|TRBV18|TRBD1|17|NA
TGTGCCAGCTCACCCACAACAGGGGGCGCAACAGGAGAGACCCAGTACTTC
CASSPTTGGATGETQYF
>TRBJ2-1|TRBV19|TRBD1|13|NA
TGTGCCAGTAGTATGGGGACAGACAATGAGCAGTTCTTC
CASSMGTDNEQFF
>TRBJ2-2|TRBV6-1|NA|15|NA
TGTGCCAGCAGTGAAGCAGTGGTGGGCACCGGGGAGCTGTTTTTT
CASSEAVVGTGELFF
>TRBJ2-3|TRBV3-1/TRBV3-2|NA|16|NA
TGTGCCAGCAGCCAAGTAGGCGACTGGAGCACAGATACGCAGTATTTT
CASSQVGDWSTDTQYF
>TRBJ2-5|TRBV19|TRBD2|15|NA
TGTGCCAGTAGTACAGGCGGGGGGGAGAGGGAGACCCAGTACTTC
CASSTGGGERETQYF
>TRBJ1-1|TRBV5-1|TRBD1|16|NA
TGCGCCAGCAGCCTCCCGACAGGGGGCAAGGACACTGAAGCTTTCTTT
CASSLPTGGKDTEAFF
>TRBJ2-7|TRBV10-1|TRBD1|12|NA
TGCGCCACACAGGGGGCATTAGGAGAGCAGTACTTC
CATQGALGEQYF
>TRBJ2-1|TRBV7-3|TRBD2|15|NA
TGTGCCAGCAGCTTAACGGACGGGACTAGCAATGAGCAGTTCTTC
CASSLTDGTSNEQFF
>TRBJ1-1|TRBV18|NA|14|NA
TGTGCCAGCTCACCACTGGAGTTGGGTACTGAAGCTTTCTTT
CASSPLELGTEAFF
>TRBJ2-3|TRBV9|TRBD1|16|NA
TGTGCCAGCAGCGCTTTCGTAGGGGGCTCTGGAGATACGCAGTATTTT
CASSAFVGGSGDTQYF
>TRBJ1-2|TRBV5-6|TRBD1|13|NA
TGTGCCAGCAGCTCCGGGACAGGCCCAGGCTACACCTTC
CASSSGTGPGYTF
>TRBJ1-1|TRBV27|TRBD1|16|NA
TGTGCCAGCAGTTCTTACCCTGGGAGGCAGGGGGCTGGAGCTTTCTTT
CASSSYPGRQGAGAFF
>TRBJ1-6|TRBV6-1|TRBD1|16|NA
TGTGCCAGCAGTGGCCGGACAGGGGGCGCGGATTCACCCCTCCACTTT
CASSGRTGGADSPLHF
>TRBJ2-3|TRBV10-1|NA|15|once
TGCGCCAGCAGTGGTTCGGCGGGGGCCTCAGATACGCAGTATTTT
CASSGSAGASDTQYF
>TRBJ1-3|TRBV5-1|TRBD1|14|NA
TGCGCCAGCAGCTTGTCGGACAGGGGAAACACCATATATTTT
CASSLSDRGNTIYF
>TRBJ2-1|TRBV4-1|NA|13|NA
TGCGCCAGCAGCCAAGTGGGCAACAATGAGCAGTTCTTC
CASSQVGNNEQFF
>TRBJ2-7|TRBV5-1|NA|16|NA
TGCGCCAGCAGCTTGGGGGACCGCCTTTCGACCTACGAGCAGTACTTC
CASSLGDRLSTYEQYF
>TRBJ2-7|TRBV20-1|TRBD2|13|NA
TGCAGTGCTAGTCTAGCGGGGCTCTACGAGCAGTACTTC
CSASLAGLYEQYF
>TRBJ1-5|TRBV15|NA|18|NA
TGTGCCACCAGCAGAGATCAGAACCGCCCCCGGTCCGGGCAGCCCCAGCATTTT
CATSRDQNRPRSGQPQHF
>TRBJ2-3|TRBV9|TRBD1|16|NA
TGTGCCAGCAGCAAGGGGACAGGGGGGGTTACAGATACGCAGTATTTT
CASSKGTGGVTDTQYF
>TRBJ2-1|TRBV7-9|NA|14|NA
TGTGCCAGCAGCCAAGAGGGACCTTACAATGAGCAGTTCTTC
CASSQEGPYNEQFF
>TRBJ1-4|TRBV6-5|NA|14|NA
TGTGCCAGCAGCCAGGGTGCGACTAATGAAAAACTGTTTTTT
CASSQGATNEKLFF
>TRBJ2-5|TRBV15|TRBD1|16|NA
TGTGCCACCAGCAGAGGCCCAGGGGGCTTCCAAGAGACCCAGTACTTC
CATSRGPGGFQETQYF
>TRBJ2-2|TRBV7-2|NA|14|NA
TGTGCCAGCAGATTTGAACCAGTCACCGGGGAGCTGTTTTTT
CASRFEPVTGELFF
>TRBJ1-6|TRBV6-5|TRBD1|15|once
TGTGCCAGCAGTTACTCGGGACAGAACTATTCACCCCTCCACTTT
CASSYSGQNYSPLHF
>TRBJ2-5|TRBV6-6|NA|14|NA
TGTGCCAGCAGCCCCTACAGGAGCCAAGAGACCCAGTACTTC
CASSPYRSQETQYF
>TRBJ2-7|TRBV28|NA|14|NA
TGTGCCAGCAGTCTAGCTCAGGGTTCCTACGAGCAGTACTTC
CASSLAQGSYEQYF
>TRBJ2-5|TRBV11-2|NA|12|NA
TGTGCCAGCAGCTGGGACCAAGAGACCCAGTACTTC
CASSWDQETQYF
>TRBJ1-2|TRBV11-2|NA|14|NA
TGTGCCAGCAGCTTAGAGGCAGGGGACTATGGCTACACCTTC
CASSLEAGDYGYTF
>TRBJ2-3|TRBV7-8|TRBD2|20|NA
TGTGCCAGCAGCTTATTCGCCGGGACTAGCGGGGGGGATTACACAGATACGCAGTATTTT
CASSLFAGTSGGDYTDTQYF
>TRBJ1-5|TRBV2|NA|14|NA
TGTGCCAGCTACTTCCCAGGGAGCAATCAGCCCCAGCATTTT
CASYFPGSNQPQHF
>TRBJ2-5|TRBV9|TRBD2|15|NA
TGTGCCAGCAGCGTAGGGGTAGCGGGGGGAGAGACCCAGTACTTC
CASSVGVAGGETQYF
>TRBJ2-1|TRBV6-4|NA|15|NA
TGTGCCAGCAGTGACGGGGCGATCTCCTACAATGAGCAGTTCTTC
CASSDGAISYNEQFF
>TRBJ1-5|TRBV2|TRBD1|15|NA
TGTGCCAGCAGGGAAAACAGGGGGCTCGTTCAGCCCCAGCATTTT
CASRENRGLVQPQHF
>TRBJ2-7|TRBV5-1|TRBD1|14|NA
TGCGCCAGCAGCTCCCCGGACAGGAAGACCGAGCAGTACTTC
CASSSPDRKTEQYF
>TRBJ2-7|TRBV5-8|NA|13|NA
TGTGCCAGCAGTTCCGGGCCTTATTACGAGCAGTACTTC
CASSSGPYYEQYF
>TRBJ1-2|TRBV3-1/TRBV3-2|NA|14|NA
TGTGCCAGCAGCCAAGATCTTTCAGCCTATGGCTACACCTTC
CASSQDLSAYGYTF
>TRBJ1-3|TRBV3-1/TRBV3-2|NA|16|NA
TGTGCCAGCAGCCAAGATCTAGGGACTATAGGAAACACCATATATTTT
CASSQDLGTIGNTIYF
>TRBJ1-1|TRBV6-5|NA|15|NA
TGTGCCAGCACCCGGTTGCGAGGGGCAGGCACTGAAGCTTTCTTT
CASTRLRGAGTEAFF
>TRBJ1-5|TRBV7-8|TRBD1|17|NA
TGTGCCAGCAGAGGGACAGGGGGTATTGGCGGCAATCAGCCCCAGCATTTT
CASRGTGGIGGNQPQHF
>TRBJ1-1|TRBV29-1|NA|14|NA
TGCAGCGGACTACCATCGACTATGAACACTGAAGCTTTCTTT
CSGLPSTMNTEAFF
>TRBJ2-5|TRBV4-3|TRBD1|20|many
TGCGCCAGCAGCCAAGGCCCCGGTGGAAACAGGGGGGATTACCAAGAGACCCAGTACTTC
CASSQGPGGNRGDYQETQYF
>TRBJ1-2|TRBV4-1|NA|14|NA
TGCGCCAGCACGCCGGGGGGCATAAACTATGGCTACACCTTC
CASTPGGINYGYTF
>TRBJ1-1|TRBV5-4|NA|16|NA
TGTGCCAGCAGCTTAGGACCGGACAGAACGAACACTGAAGCTTTCTTT
CASSLGPDRTNTEAFF
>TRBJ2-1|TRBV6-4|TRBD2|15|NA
TGTGCCAGCAGTGGCCTAGCGGGGCCTCGGAATGAGCAGTTCTTC
CASSGLAGPRNEQFF
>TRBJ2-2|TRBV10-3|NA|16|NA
TGTGCCCCCCACAGGGTGCCACCTACGAACACCGGGGAGCTGTTTTTT
CAPHRVPPTNTGELFF
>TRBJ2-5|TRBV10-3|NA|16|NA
TGTGCCATCAGTGAGTCAGGCATGACCCTCCAAGAGACCCAGTACTTC
CAISESGMTLQETQYF
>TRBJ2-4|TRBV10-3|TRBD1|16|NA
TGTGCCATCAGTCCCACAGGGGAAGGTGCCAAAAACATTCAGTACTTC
CAISPTGEGAKNIQYF
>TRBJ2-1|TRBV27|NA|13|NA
TGTGCCAGCAGTGTTGGGGGGTCGGGGGAGCAGTTCTTC
CASSVGGSGEQFF